Listed below are T cell receptor beta chains from one sample, sequenced in a study of cytomegalovirus exposure and HLA in healthy donors. Sequenced by immunoSEQ multiplex PCR; TCRdb stores in-frame clones only, minus some. The sample comprises more than 80,000 clones, about 81% of which are singletons, and about 4% rests with the top ten. The sequenced sample consisted of PBMCs. All receptors come from a woman between 35 and 50 years old in good health and CMV-seropositive. CDR3s include the opening cysteine and the closing phenylalanine or tryptophan. A D gene is named only where the DNA matches it firmly. Expanded clones get a size class; other rows say once, few or many, or leave the size out.

j_gene: TRBJ1-1
d_gene: TRBD1
v_gene: TRBV10-1
abundance: few
CDR3nt: TGCGCCAGCACCACTACAGGGGGGTCCGGGGAGGCCACTGAAGCTTTCTTT
CDR3aa: CASTTTGGSGEATEAFF

j_gene: TRBJ2-1
d_gene: TRBD2
v_gene: TRBV5-1
abundance: -
CDR3nt: TGCGCCAGCAGCTTGGATGGGACTAGGTACAATGAGCAGCTCTTC
CDR3aa: CASSLDGTRYNEQLF

j_gene: TRBJ2-1
d_gene: -
v_gene: TRBV7-8
abundance: few
CDR3nt: TGTGCCAGCAGCCCCAGGCGGGACGCGCAGAGGCATGAGCAGTTCTTC
CDR3aa: CASSPRRDAQRHEQFF

j_gene: TRBJ2-7
d_gene: -
v_gene: TRBV27
abundance: -
CDR3nt: TGTGCCAGCAGTTCCTACCCTACCTACGAGCAGTACTTC
CDR3aa: CASSSYPTYEQYF

j_gene: TRBJ2-1
d_gene: -
v_gene: TRBV5-1
abundance: -
CDR3nt: TGCGCCAGCAGGGGGCAGACAGCCTTGAGCTCCTACAATGAGCAGTTCTTC
CDR3aa: CASRGQTALSSYNEQFF

j_gene: TRBJ2-1
d_gene: TRBD2
v_gene: TRBV9
abundance: -
CDR3nt: TGTGCCAGCAGCCCGTTAGCGGGAAGCTCCTACAATGAGCAGTTCTTC
CDR3aa: CASSPLAGSSYNEQFF

j_gene: TRBJ2-6
d_gene: TRBD2
v_gene: TRBV5-1
abundance: -
CDR3nt: TGCGCCAGCAGCCACAGGACTAGCGGGAGAACCAGCTCTGGGGCCAACGTCCTGACTTTC
CDR3aa: CASSHRTSGRTSSGANVLTF

j_gene: TRBJ2-1
d_gene: -
v_gene: TRBV7-6
abundance: -
CDR3nt: TGTGCCAGCAGCCCTGATTATGGCCAGTCAGGATACAATGAGCAGTTCTTC
CDR3aa: CASSPDYGQSGYNEQFF

j_gene: TRBJ1-1
d_gene: TRBD1
v_gene: TRBV5-1
abundance: -
CDR3nt: TGCGCCAGCAGCCTGTCCGGGACAGTGAACACTGAAGCTTTCTTT
CDR3aa: CASSLSGTVNTEAFF

j_gene: TRBJ2-3
d_gene: TRBD2
v_gene: TRBV7-9
abundance: -
CDR3nt: TGTGCCAGCAGCCATGACGGGACTAGCGGGAGGCGTACGGTAGATACGCAGTATTTT
CDR3aa: CASSHDGTSGRRTVDTQYF

j_gene: TRBJ2-1
d_gene: -
v_gene: TRBV20-1
abundance: -
CDR3nt: TGCAGTGCTATAGGAGTTGGTGAGCAGTTCTTC
CDR3aa: CSAIGVGEQFF

j_gene: TRBJ2-7
d_gene: TRBD1
v_gene: TRBV4-2
abundance: -
CDR3nt: TGTGCCAGCAGCCGAACGGACAGGCTAGTCTACGAGCAGTACTTC
CDR3aa: CASSRTDRLVYEQYF

j_gene: TRBJ1-3
d_gene: -
v_gene: TRBV6-6
abundance: -
CDR3nt: TGTGCCAGCACAGGAAACACCATATATTTT
CDR3aa: CASTGNTIYF

j_gene: TRBJ2-1
d_gene: TRBD2
v_gene: TRBV7-6
abundance: -
CDR3nt: TGTGCCAGCAGCTCACTAGCGGGAGCATACAATGAGCAGTTCTTC
CDR3aa: CASSSLAGAYNEQFF

j_gene: TRBJ2-1
d_gene: TRBD1
v_gene: TRBV5-1
abundance: -
CDR3nt: TGCGCCAGCAGCCGCGGGGGGACAGGGGGCGATGAGCAGTTCTTC
CDR3aa: CASSRGGTGGDEQFF

j_gene: TRBJ1-6
d_gene: -
v_gene: TRBV15
abundance: -
CDR3nt: TGTGCCACCAGCTGGCGACAAAGTTCACCCCTCCACTTT
CDR3aa: CATSWRQSSPLHF

j_gene: TRBJ2-1
d_gene: TRBD1
v_gene: TRBV10-1
abundance: -
CDR3nt: TGCGCCAGCGGGGGACAGGTTTTGGGTGAGCAGTTCTTC
CDR3aa: CASGGQVLGEQFF

j_gene: TRBJ2-5
d_gene: TRBD1
v_gene: TRBV5-1
abundance: few
CDR3nt: TGCGCCAGCAGCTTGGAGGGGACAGGGGGGAAGACCCAGTACTTC
CDR3aa: CASSLEGTGGKTQYF

j_gene: TRBJ1-3
d_gene: -
v_gene: TRBV5-1
abundance: -
CDR3nt: TGCGCCAGCAGCCCGTCGGGTGGTGGAAACACCATATATTTT
CDR3aa: CASSPSGGGNTIYF

j_gene: TRBJ1-1
d_gene: -
v_gene: TRBV7-9
abundance: -
CDR3nt: TGTGCCAGCAGCTTGATAGGGGGGAACACTGAAGCTTTCTTT
CDR3aa: CASSLIGGNTEAFF

j_gene: TRBJ1-4
d_gene: TRBD1
v_gene: TRBV28
abundance: -
CDR3nt: TGTGCCAGCAGCAACGCGGGACAGGGGGATGAAAAACTGTTTTTT
CDR3aa: CASSNAGQGDEKLFF

j_gene: TRBJ2-1
d_gene: TRBD2
v_gene: TRBV29-1
abundance: -
CDR3nt: TGCAGCGTTGCACTAGCGGGAGTGGGGACCTACAATGAGCAGTTCTTC
CDR3aa: CSVALAGVGTYNEQFF

j_gene: TRBJ1-4
d_gene: -
v_gene: TRBV4-1
abundance: -
CDR3nt: TGCGCCAGCAGCCACCCTTTCTCCGGTGAAAAACTGTTTTTT
CDR3aa: CASSHPFSGEKLFF

j_gene: TRBJ2-2
d_gene: TRBD2
v_gene: TRBV4-1
abundance: -
CDR3nt: TGCGCCAGCAGCCAAGTGGGGACTAGGAACACCGGGGAGCTGTTTTTT
CDR3aa: CASSQVGTRNTGELFF

j_gene: TRBJ1-2
d_gene: TRBD1
v_gene: TRBV28
abundance: -
CDR3nt: TGTGCCAGCAGTCCCCAGGGACAGGGCTATGGCTACACCTTC
CDR3aa: CASSPQGQGYGYTF

j_gene: TRBJ2-7
d_gene: -
v_gene: TRBV20-1
abundance: -
CDR3nt: TGCAGTGCTAGTGAGGGTTACGAGCAGTACTTC
CDR3aa: CSASEGYEQYF

j_gene: TRBJ2-7
d_gene: -
v_gene: TRBV21-1
abundance: -
CDR3nt: TGTGCCAGCAGCAGACAGGCCACCGCGGACTTC
CDR3aa: CASSRQATADF

j_gene: TRBJ1-5
d_gene: -
v_gene: TRBV7-3
abundance: -
CDR3nt: TGTGCCACGCCTCGACAGGGCAATCAGCCCCAGCATTTT
CDR3aa: CATPRQGNQPQHF

j_gene: TRBJ2-1
d_gene: TRBD2
v_gene: TRBV5-6
abundance: -
CDR3nt: TGTGCCAGCAGCCGTACTAGCGGGGCCTACAATGAGCAGTTCTTC
CDR3aa: CASSRTSGAYNEQFF

j_gene: TRBJ1-1
d_gene: -
v_gene: TRBV6-1
abundance: -
CDR3nt: TGTGCCACCTGTAGGGAGACAATAACGAACACTGAAGCTTTCTTT
CDR3aa: CATCRETITNTEAFF

j_gene: TRBJ2-5
d_gene: -
v_gene: TRBV7-3
abundance: -
CDR3nt: TGTGCCAGCAGCTTATTTGGAGACCAAGAGACCCAGTACTTC
CDR3aa: CASSLFGDQETQYF

j_gene: TRBJ1-4
d_gene: -
v_gene: TRBV12-5
abundance: -
CDR3nt: TGTGCTAGTGGGTTGGAAGGAGTTGGTAATGAAAAACTGTTTTTT
CDR3aa: CASGLEGVGNEKLFF

j_gene: TRBJ1-2
d_gene: TRBD1
v_gene: TRBV19
abundance: -
CDR3nt: TGTGCCAGTAGTATGACAGGGAACTATGGCTACACCTTC
CDR3aa: CASSMTGNYGYTF

j_gene: TRBJ2-1
d_gene: -
v_gene: TRBV15
abundance: few
CDR3nt: TGTGCCACCAGCAGAGATTACCCCCCTTTCGGGGGAGGCGCCTTATATATCTCCTACAATGAGCAGTTCTTC
CDR3aa: CATSRDYPPFGGGALYISYNEQFF

j_gene: TRBJ2-1
d_gene: -
v_gene: TRBV5-1
abundance: -
CDR3nt: TGCGCCAGCAAGTGGAGGGCAGGTTGGGATGAGCAGTTCTTC
CDR3aa: CASKWRAGWDEQFF

j_gene: TRBJ1-4
d_gene: -
v_gene: TRBV19
abundance: -
CDR3nt: TGTGCCGCCTTGGACACAAATAATGAAAAACTGTTTTTT
CDR3aa: CAALDTNNEKLFF

j_gene: TRBJ2-1
d_gene: TRBD2
v_gene: TRBV7-3
abundance: few
CDR3nt: TGTGCCAGCAGCTTAGAGGGACTAGCGGGAGACTATGAGCAGTTCTTC
CDR3aa: CASSLEGLAGDYEQFF

j_gene: TRBJ1-6
d_gene: TRBD1
v_gene: TRBV4-2
abundance: -
CDR3nt: TGTGCCAGCAGCCCACGGACAGGGGATTCACCCCTCCACTTT
CDR3aa: CASSPRTGDSPLHF

j_gene: TRBJ1-4
d_gene: TRBD1
v_gene: TRBV30
abundance: -
CDR3nt: TGTGCCTGGAGTTCCGGGACAGGGGATGAAAAACTGTTTTTT
CDR3aa: CAWSSGTGDEKLFF

j_gene: TRBJ2-5
d_gene: -
v_gene: TRBV5-6
abundance: -
CDR3nt: TGTGCCAGCTTTGTACAGGGTGGGGGAGAGACCCAGTACTTC
CDR3aa: CASFVQGGGETQYF

j_gene: TRBJ2-7
d_gene: TRBD2
v_gene: TRBV6-5
abundance: -
CDR3nt: TGTGCCAGCAGTTACTCGGTGGGACTAGCCTACGAGCAGTACTTC
CDR3aa: CASSYSVGLAYEQYF

j_gene: TRBJ2-1
d_gene: TRBD2
v_gene: TRBV6-5
abundance: -
CDR3nt: TGTGCCAGCAGGGCACTAGCGGGGACCTACAATGAGCAGTTCTTC
CDR3aa: CASRALAGTYNEQFF

j_gene: TRBJ2-5
d_gene: TRBD2
v_gene: TRBV7-9
abundance: -
CDR3nt: TGTGCCAGCAGCTTAGCATCTAGCGGCGGCGAGACCCAGTACTTC
CDR3aa: CASSLASSGGETQYF

j_gene: TRBJ1-5
d_gene: -
v_gene: TRBV19
abundance: few
CDR3nt: TGTGCCAGCAGAGCAGGGGAGATGGGCAATCAGCCCCAGCATTTT
CDR3aa: CASRAGEMGNQPQHF

j_gene: TRBJ1-6
d_gene: -
v_gene: TRBV27
abundance: -
CDR3nt: TGTGCCAGCACGACAGGAAGAAATTCACCCCTCCACTTT
CDR3aa: CASTTGRNSPLHF

j_gene: TRBJ1-5
d_gene: -
v_gene: TRBV15
abundance: -
CDR3nt: TGTGCCACCAGCAGAGAATATAAGGGGCTATATAGCAATCAGCCCCAGCATTTT
CDR3aa: CATSREYKGLYSNQPQHF

j_gene: TRBJ2-2
d_gene: -
v_gene: TRBV7-6
abundance: -
CDR3nt: TGTGCCAGCAGCGAGATCAGAGGCCGGGGATTAGGGGAGCTGTTTTTT
CDR3aa: CASSEIRGRGLGELFF

j_gene: TRBJ1-2
d_gene: TRBD1
v_gene: TRBV4-1
abundance: -
CDR3nt: TGCGCCAGCAGCCCCCGGACAGGGGAGGGCTATGGCTACACCTTC
CDR3aa: CASSPRTGEGYGYTF

j_gene: TRBJ2-6
d_gene: TRBD2
v_gene: TRBV29-1
abundance: -
CDR3nt: TGCAGCGTTGATTCGGGGGGGAGGGCTGGGGCCAACGTCCTGACTTTC
CDR3aa: CSVDSGGRAGANVLTF

j_gene: TRBJ2-1
d_gene: -
v_gene: TRBV19
abundance: -
CDR3nt: TGTGCCAGTACCATCTGGGCAAGCCCGTACAATGAGCAGTTCTTC
CDR3aa: CASTIWASPYNEQFF

j_gene: TRBJ2-7
d_gene: -
v_gene: TRBV6-6
abundance: once
CDR3nt: TGTGCCAGCAGGTCTTACGGCGGGGCCCTCTTCGAGCAGTACTTC
CDR3aa: CASRSYGGALFEQYF